These 11 T cell receptor beta chains were all obtained from the same sample, sequenced in a study of siplizumab effects on memory and regulatory T cells. Assay used: immunoSEQ multiplex PCR; TCRdb lists only in-frame clones, some missing. The sample consists of 85,000 to 120,000 clones, 92% of them appearing once. The sample comprised CD4+ T cells sorted from blood. All receptors derive from a human donor in good health.

The CDR3 DNA sequence: TGTGCCACCTCTTTCGGGGCTAGATCCTACAATGAGCAGTTCTTC. Translating it yields CATSFGARSYNEQFF. V usage is TRBV19 and J usage is TRBJ2-1; tentatively, D is TRBD1 or TRBD2 (5 bases each). V lost 10 bases and J lost 1, with 17 bases in between. This CDR3 contains 15 residues. CDR1 is LNHDA and CDR2 is SQIVND in the germline V gene (reference sequence). The complete variable domain, with remaining parts taken from reference TRBV19 and TRBJ2-1, reads DGGITQSPKYLFRKEGQNVTLSCEQNLNHDAMYWYRQDPGQGLRLIYYSQIVNDFQKGDIAEGYSVSREKKESFPLTVTSAQKNPTAFYLCATSFGARSYNEQFFGPGTRLTVL.

The genes are TRBV5-1 and TRBJ1-3; TRBD1 aligns across 8 bases. J lost 5 bases, V lost 0 bases, and 7 bases had no gene match. The germline V gene encodes CDR1 SGHRS and CDR2 YFSETQ. The CDR3 length is 16 residues. The CDR3, as DNA: TGCGCCAGCAGCTTGGCACCCGACAGGGGAAGAAACACCATATATTTT. It yields the protein CASSLAPDRGRNTIYF.

This clone appeared a single time. The chain links TRBV14 to TRBJ1-1, with a possible D match to TRBD1 (5 bases). The CDR3 has 15 amino acids. V was trimmed by 2 bases and J by 5 bases, leaving 15 bases between them. Per germline, CDR1 SGHDN and CDR2 FVKESK. The CDR3 sequence is CASSQRQGLRTEAFF. The CDR3 DNA sequence: TGTGCCAGCAGCCAACGGCAGGGTCTAAGGACTGAAGCTTTCTTT.

The rearrangement uses TRBV29-1 and TRBJ2-5, with 8 nucleotides matching TRBD2. V trimming: 6 bases; J trimming: 5 bases; junction bases outside the gene matches: 14. CDR3 length equals 15 residues. Germline V gives CDR1 SQVTM, CDR2 ANQGSEA. DNA of the CDR3: TGCAGCGTCCTCACCGGGGGGGGAACCTTCGAGACCCAGTACTTC. As protein: CSVLTGGGTFETQYF.

The V and J genes are TRBV28 and TRBJ2-7; 7 nucleotides align to TRBD1. In germline, CDR1 is MDHEN, CDR2 SYDVKM. The CDR3 length is 12 residues. The trim removed 6 bases at V and 6 bases at J, leaving 5 bases unmatched. CDR3 sequence reads: CASSWGQREQYF. CDR3 nucleotides: TGTGCCAGCAGCTGGGGACAGCGCGAGCAGTACTTC. Together with reference TRBV28 and TRBJ2-7, the CDR3 gives the full variable domain: DVKVTQSSRYLVKRTGEKVFLECVQDMDHENMFWYRQDPGLGLRLIYFSYDVKMKEKGDIPEGYSVSREKKERFSLILESASTNQTSMYLCASSWGQREQYFGPGTRLTVT.

This clone came up a few times. The CDR3 region is CAWNRGLDYEQYF. CDR3 bases: TGTGCCTGGAACAGGGGTCTTGATTACGAGCAGTACTTC. The rearrangement uses TRBV30 and TRBJ2-7; 7 bases agree with TRBD1. With 4 bases clipped from V and 4 bases from J, the junction kept 7 bases outside the gene matches. Germline lookup yields CDR1 GTSNPN and CDR2 SVGIG (reference sequence). This CDR3 spans 13 amino acids.

The chain uses TRBV6-5 and TRBJ2-2; 7 positions agree with TRBD1. Germline V gene sequence: CDR1 MNHEY, CDR2 SVGAGI. The CDR3 spans 14 residues. The J segment lost 7 bases and the V segment lost 6 bases, leaving 8 bases of the junction unmatched. The CDR3 is CASRTTGRVGELFF. CDR3 bases: TGTGCCAGCAGGACGACAGGGCGGGTCGGGGAGCTGTTTTTT.

This clone was seen just once. V usage is TRBV11-2 and J usage is TRBJ2-7, with a possible D match to TRBD2 (6 bases). This CDR3 has 14 residues. Trimming stripped 6 bases from V and 2 bases from J, with 14 bases between. CDR1 SGHAT and CDR2 FQNNGV come from the germline V gene. CDR3 DNA sequence: TGTGCCAGCAGTGATCGGGGGTCCGCCTACGAGCAGTACTTC. Translating it yields CASSDRGSAYEQYF. The full variable domain, in which reference TRBV11-2 and TRBJ2-7 provide the parts outside the CDR3, is EAGVAQSPRYKIIEKRQSVAFWCNPISGHATLYWYQQILGQGPKLLIQFQNNGVVDDSQLPKDRFSAERLKGVDSTLKIQPAKLEDSAVYLCASSDRGSAYEQYFGPGTRLTVT.

This chain uses TRBV11-3 with TRBJ2-3; 8 bases line up with TRBD2. CDR1 is SGHNT and CDR2 is YENEEA in the germline V gene. The V and J ends lost 5 bases and 6 bases, in that order; junction bases with no gene match: 10. CDR3 size: 15 residues. This chain's CDR3 is CASSTRTSSMDTQYF. The CDR3 DNA follows: TGTGCCAGCAGCACCCGGACTAGCTCAATGGATACGCAGTATTTT.

The J gene is TRBJ2-7, the V gene TRBV4-2; D remains ambiguous. The CDR3 contains 16 residues. The germline V gene has CDR1 LGHNA and CDR2 YNFKEQ. The V end lost 0 bases, the J end lost 4 bases, and 16 bases lay between the germline ends. CDR3 amino acids: CASSQDRQLGRYEQYF. CDR3 coding DNA: TGTGCCAGCAGCCAAGATAGACAACTGGGAAGGTACGAGCAGTACTTC.

V and J are TRBV18 and TRBJ2-5; 9 bases align to TRBD2. Germline-derived CDR1 and CDR2 are KGHSH and LQKENI. Losses at the gene ends were 6 bases for V and 5 bases for J; bases not matched to a gene: 13. The CDR3 runs 16 residues. The CDR3: CASSRYGTSTSETQYF. The CDR3 DNA is TGTGCCAGCTCGCGTTACGGGACTAGCACGTCCGAGACCCAGTACTTC. Full variable domain (outside the CDR3, taken from reference TRBV18 and TRBJ2-5): NAGVMQNPRHLVRRRGQEARLRCSPMKGHSHVYWYRQLPEEGLKFMVYLQKENIIDESGMPKERFSAEFPKEGPSILRIQQVVRGDSAAYFCASSRYGTSTSETQYFGPGTRLLVL.